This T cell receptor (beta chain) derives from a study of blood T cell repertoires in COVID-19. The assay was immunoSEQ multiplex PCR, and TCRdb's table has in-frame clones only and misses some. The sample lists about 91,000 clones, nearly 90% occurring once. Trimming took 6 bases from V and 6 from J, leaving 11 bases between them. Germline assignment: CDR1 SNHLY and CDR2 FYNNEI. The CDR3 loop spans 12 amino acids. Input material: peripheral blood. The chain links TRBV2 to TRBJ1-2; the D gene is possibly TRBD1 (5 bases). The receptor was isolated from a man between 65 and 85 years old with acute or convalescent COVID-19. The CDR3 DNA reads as TGTGCCAGCAGCTCAACAGGAGATGGCTACACCTTC. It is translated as CASSSTGDGYTF.